The 26 T cell receptor beta chains presented below share a single source sample, sequenced in a study of T cell changes during pregnancy in multiple sclerosis (dated by TCRdb to the late 2010s). The library was made by the immunoSEQ multiplex PCR assay. As stored in TCRdb, this immuneACCESS dataset retains in-frame rearrangements with V and J assigned. A fraction of the clones does not appear; measured against another copy, unresolved V genes explain less than half of the discrepancy, and the remainder lacks a known reason. Here the sample has about 89,000 clones; 85% to 95% occur a single time. Of the sample, about 0.8% falls within the top ten clones. The sequencing used peripheral blood, collected in the third trimester of pregnancy. The receptors were sampled from a female donor with multiple sclerosis, enrolled in a pregnancy study.

The chain is built from TRBV6-6 and TRBJ2-2, with unresolved D. The germline CDR1 and CDR2 sequences are MNHNY and SVGAGI (reference sequence). CDR3 size: 14 residues. The V end was cut by 1 base, the J end by 2 bases, with 5 bases between. Here the CDR3 DNA reads TGTGCCAGCAGTTACTTTCTAAACACCGGGGAGCTGTTTTTT. It specifies CASSYFLNTGELFF.

V and J are TRBV10-1 and TRBJ2-7; D is unresolved. The CDR3 is 11 residues long. With 6 bases removed from V and 6 bases from J, the gap between germline ends came to 9 bases. Germline CDR1 is WNHNN and CDR2 is SYGVQD (reference sequence). The CDR3 DNA sequence: TGCGCCAGCAGCGGTGGCGGCGAGCAGTACTTC. It encodes CASSGGGEQYF.

The chain carries TRBV12-5 and TRBJ2-7, with 7 nucleotides matching TRBD1. Germline CDR1 is LGHNT and CDR2 is FRNRAP. This CDR3 region has 16 residues. J lost 3 bases, V lost 2 bases, and 10 bases had no gene match. The CDR3 sequence: CASGLRIRDRFYEQYF. CDR3 DNA: TGTGCTAGTGGTTTGCGAATCCGGGACAGATTCTACGAGCAGTACTTC.

This chain joins TRBV28 and TRBJ1-2; 7 positions agree with TRBD1. The CDR3 runs to 15 residues. Germline loops: CDR1 MDHEN, CDR2 SYDVKM. Trimming cost V 4 bases and J 6 bases; bases outside gene matches: 11. This CDR3 is CASSSSLSTGNGYTF. In DNA, the CDR3 is TGTGCCAGCAGTTCGAGTCTGTCGACAGGGAATGGCTACACCTTC.

This chain links TRBV7-2 with TRBJ1-3, with D unclear. CDR3 length: 13 residues. V gave up 0 bases and J gave up 4 bases, with 4 bases separating them. CDR1 and CDR2 (germline): SGHTA, FQGNSA. CDR3 loop: CASSLARGNTIYF. The CDR3 region has the DNA TGTGCCAGCAGCTTAGCCAGGGGAAACACCATATATTTT.

CDR3 residues: CASSLPGQGNGYTF. As DNA, the CDR3 is TGTGCCAGCAGCTTACCAGGACAGGGCAATGGCTACACCTTC. This rearrangement joins TRBV7-9 to TRBJ1-2; 8 bases agree with TRBD1. Germline V CDR1 and CDR2: SEHNR, FQNEAQ (reference sequence). With 2 bases clipped from V and 6 bases from J, the junction kept 5 bases outside the gene matches. The CDR3 spans 14 residues.

The chain is built from TRBV7-6 and TRBJ2-1; 9 bases are shared with TRBD1. V shed 3 bases, J shed 3 bases, and the junction held 6 bases outside the gene matches. In germline, CDR1 is SGHVS, CDR2 FNYEAQ. This CDR3 has 16 amino acids. The CDR3 sequence: CASSFAGTGFYNEQFF. In DNA, the CDR3 is TGTGCCAGCAGCTTCGCCGGGACAGGGTTCTACAATGAGCAGTTCTTC.

The chain combines TRBV5-1 with TRBJ2-6, with a tentative D call TRBD2 (5 bases). The germline gives CDR1 SGHRS, CDR2 YFSETQ. The CDR3 consists of 16 residues. The V gene lost 3 bases and the J gene lost 4 bases, with 14 bases spanning the gap. CDR3 sequence (DNA): TGCGCCAGCAGCTCCTCATTGAGGGTAGGGGCCAACGTCCTGACTTTC. Its protein product is CASSSSLRVGANVLTF.

This chain joins TRBV5-6 and TRBJ2-7; D may be TRBD1 (6 bases). CDR3 length equals 15 residues. The germline V gene encodes CDR1 SGHDT and CDR2 YYEEEE. V lost 3 bases and J lost 7, with 20 bases in between. CDR3 sequence reads: CASSSLQGFRGEQYF. The CDR3 nucleotides are TGTGCCAGCAGCTCCTTACAGGGATTCAGGGGAGAGCAGTACTTC.

V and J are TRBV5-1 and TRBJ2-1; the match to TRBD2 covers 8 bases. V lost 4 bases, J lost 9 bases, and 9 bases stayed unmatched. The CDR3 has 14 residues. Germline assignment: CDR1 SGHRS and CDR2 YFSETQ. The CDR3 DNA sequence: TGCGCCAGCAGCCAGGGACTAGGGGGGAGTGAGCAGTTCTTC. Protein product: CASSQGLGGSEQFF.

As to this clone: The junction and the germline gene differ at one end; a read error may be behind it. The chain joins TRBV7-2 to TRBJ2-1; D not resolved. CDR3 length equals 11 residues. CDR1 and CDR2 (germline): SGHTA, FQGNSA. CDR3 DNA sequence: TGTGCCAGCAGCTTGGGCTACGAGCCGTTCTTC. This codes for CASSLGYEPFF.

The sample holds one count of this clone. The rearrangement joins TRBV6-5 to TRBJ1-1; D perhaps matches TRBD1 (5 bases). V lost 6 bases, J lost 1 base, and 9 bases lay in between. The length of the CDR3 is 13 residues. Germline CDR1 is MNHEY and CDR2 is SVGAGI. Here the CDR3 DNA reads TGTGCCAGCAGAAACACAGGGAACACTGAAGCTTTCTTT. Protein product: CASRNTGNTEAFF.

The chain is built from TRBV4-1 and TRBJ2-3; D possibly corresponds to TRBD1 (5 bases). The CDR3 runs to 14 residues. Trimming took 0 bases from V and 5 from J, leaving 9 bases between them. Per germline, CDR1 MGHRA and CDR2 YSYEKL. CDR3 bases: TGCGCCAGCAGCCAAGAAGGACACGGAGATACGCAGTATTTT. Protein: CASSQEGHGDTQYF.

The chain employs TRBV7-3 and TRBJ2-1; 7 bases fit TRBD1. In germline, CDR1 is SGHTA, CDR2 FQGTGA. After removal of 5 bases from V and 9 bases from J, the junction contained 10 bases not matched to a gene. The CDR3 is made up of 14 amino acids. The CDR3 is CASSQGQFPIEQFF. CDR3 bases: TGTGCCAGCAGCCAGGGACAGTTCCCTATTGAGCAGTTCTTC.

Written as DNA, the CDR3 is TGCGCCAGCAGCCAAGTTAGACTAGCGGGTGGGAATGAGCAGTTCTTC. It codes for CASSQVRLAGGNEQFF. The chain carries TRBV4-3 and TRBJ2-1; 10 bases map to TRBD2. V lost 1 base to trimming and J lost 7 bases; unmatched junction nucleotides: 7. CDR3 length equals 16 residues. CDR1 LGHNA and CDR2 YSLEER come from the germline V gene.

This chain joins TRBV27 and TRBJ2-1; 14 nucleotides line up with TRBD2. The junction had 4 bases not matched to a gene; V was cut back by 6 bases and J by 6 bases. The CDR3 has 15 amino acids. The germline V gene encodes CDR1 MNHEY and CDR2 SMNVEV (reference sequence). Here the CDR3 reads CASSPGTSGSNEQFF. CDR3 DNA: TGTGCCAGCAGCCCCGGGACTAGCGGGAGCAATGAGCAGTTCTTC.

The chain recombines TRBV19 with TRBJ2-2; D not certain. The CDR3 is 13 residues long. Trimming left V 4 bases short and J 4 bases short, with 7 bases between. The germline V gene has CDR1 LNHDA and CDR2 SQIVND (reference sequence). CDR3 sequence reads: CASSTTLTGELFF. CDR3 bases: TGTGCCAGTAGTACTACTCTCACCGGGGAGCTGTTTTTT.

The chain carries TRBV15 and TRBJ1-2, with D unclear. In germline, CDR1 is LNHNV, CDR2 YYDKDF (reference sequence). The CDR3 length is 13 residues. V lost 1 base and J 4 bases, leaving 7 bases between the germline ends. This chain's CDR3 is CATSRGEGYGYTF. Written as DNA, the CDR3 is TGTGCCACCAGCAGAGGGGAGGGCTATGGCTACACCTTC.

The V gene is TRBV18, the J gene TRBJ2-7, with D possibly TRBD1 on 5 matching bases. Germline V gene lookup returns CDR1 KGHSH and CDR2 LQKENI. V shed 2 bases and J shed 2 bases, with 10 bases lying between them. This CDR3 is 14 amino acids long. The chain's CDR3 is CASSPMKTAYEQYF. For the CDR3, the DNA is TGTGCCAGCTCACCAATGAAGACAGCCTACGAGCAGTACTTC.

The V and J genes are TRBV30 and TRBJ1-4, with TRBD1 matching over 8 bases. CDR3 length equals 15 residues. With 3 bases clipped from V and 9 bases from J, the junction kept 12 bases outside the gene matches. Germline lookup yields CDR1 GTSNPN and CDR2 SVGIG (reference sequence). CDR3 DNA: TGTGCCTGGAGATATAGGGGCAGGGGGCAGAAAAAACTGTTTTTT. Its protein is CAWRYRGRGQKKLFF.

The chain is built from TRBV18 and TRBJ1-1; tentatively, D is TRBD1 (5 bases). In germline, CDR1 is KGHSH, CDR2 LQKENI. This CDR3 comprises 18 residues. V was shortened by 6 bases and J by 5 bases, with 28 bases between the two germline ends. The CDR3 sequence: CASSPSFASGGSETEAFF. CDR3 coding DNA: TGTGCCAGCTCGCCGTCATTTGCGAGTGGGGGGTCGGAGACTGAAGCTTTCTTT.

Worth noting for this clone: Additional DNA sequences in this sample encode the identical CDR3. The rearrangement uses TRBV5-1 and TRBJ2-3; D might be TRBD1 (5 bases). The CDR3 extends over 15 amino acids. The germline V and J ends were trimmed by 2 bases and 1 base, with 11 bases remaining between them. CDR1 is SGHRS and CDR2 is YFSETQ in the germline V gene. This CDR3 reads CASSLRGLGTDTQYF. CDR3 in DNA: TGCGCCAGCAGCTTAAGGGGTTTGGGCACAGATACGCAGTATTTT.

The chain uses TRBV28 and TRBJ2-7, with 7 bases aligning to TRBD1. The CDR3 has 13 residues. CDR1 is MDHEN and CDR2 is SYDVKM in the germline V gene. V trimming: 10 bases; J trimming: 3 bases; junction bases outside the gene matches: 9. DNA of the CDR3: TGTGCCATCTCGACAGGGTCAGGCTACGAGCAGTACTTC. It codes for CAISTGSGYEQYF.

CDR3 sequence reads: CAISSTGTGEGFYEQYF. DNA for the CDR3: TGTGCCATCAGCTCGACCGGGACAGGTGAGGGTTTCTACGAGCAGTACTTC. This rearrangement joins TRBV10-3 to TRBJ2-7; 8 positions agree with TRBD1. Germline V gene lookup returns CDR1 ENHRY and CDR2 SYGVKD. The CDR3 loop spans 17 amino acids. The junction had 16 bases not matched to a gene; V was cut back by 6 bases and J by 3 bases.

The V and J genes are TRBV2 and TRBJ2-7; TRBD2 might be the D (6 bases). This CDR3 has 14 residues. Germline-derived CDR1 and CDR2 are SNHLY and FYNNEI. V was pared by 2 bases and J by 4 bases, with 12 bases between. This CDR3 is CASSEQGLLYEQYF. CDR3 sequence (DNA): TGTGCCAGCAGTGAACAGGGACTTCTATACGAGCAGTACTTC. The variable domain in full, completed from reference TRBV2 and TRBJ2-7, reads EPEVTQTPSHQVTQMGQEVILRCVPISNHLYFYWYRQILGQKVEFLVSFYNNEISEKSEIFDDQFSVERPDGSNFTLKIRSTKLEDSAMYFCASSEQGLLYEQYFGPGTRLTVT.

The chain employs TRBV19 and TRBJ2-3, with a possible D match to TRBD1 (6 bases). V was clipped by 5 bases and J by 6 bases, with 12 bases between them. CDR3 length: 13 amino acids. Germline lookup yields CDR1 LNHDA and CDR2 SQIVND (reference sequence). Written as DNA, the CDR3 is TGTGCCAGTAGTCCAGGGGTGGTGGATACGCAGTATTTT. This sequence encodes CASSPGVVDTQYF.